The T cell receptor beta chain under discussion was sequenced for a study of blood T cells in healthy people across ages. V trimming: 5 bases; J trimming: 4 bases; junction bases outside the gene matches: 17. CDR3 length equals 18 residues. Germline V gene sequence: CDR1 DFQATT, CDR2 SNEGSKA (reference sequence). With a J-beta primer mix and a sample-barcoded 5' primer, a second PCR ran about 7 to 11 cycles. MiXCR, applied by TCRdb to the 5' RACE reads, yields one record per CDR3 protein. The sample lists 550,000 to 600,000 distinct CDR3 sequences, 27% occurring once. V gene TRBV20-1 combines with J gene TRBJ2-1, with TRBD2 matching over 10 bases. The sequence was collected from a woman aged 70-85 years in good health. The sequencing sample was made of blood. The CDR3 DNA reads TGCAGTGCTGAAGGACGTGCAACGGGACTAGCGTCTTACAATGAGCAGTTCTTC. Its protein is CSAEGRATGLASYNEQFF.